This T cell receptor beta chain was profiled in a study of blood T cell repertoires in COVID-19. About the study: Samples taken during acute and convalescent COVID-19 were collected in the United States, Italy and Spain. Sources were T cells, B-cell-depleted T cells, or PBMCs; the material itself was cDNA or gDNA.

In the study's own analysis: Estimation of nucleated cell counts was performed using reference gene primer amplification. The table came from immunoSEQ multiplex PCR; TCRdb's copy has only in-frame clones and leaves some out. V, J and clone size were drawn from that table, and D and trimming were deduced from the DNA. The table lists under 250,000 clones, more than 80% of them singletons, with over 3% in the top ten. Participants were aged roughly 18 to 89 years, lived in over 20 US areas, and enrolled virtually. Deletions cut 2 bases from V and 4 bases from J, with 3 bases between. The CDR3 is 12 residues long. The germline V gene encodes CDR1 MNHEY and CDR2 SVGAGI.

This rearrangement joins TRBV6-5 to TRBJ1-3; D unresolved. This TCR was sampled from a woman younger than 30 in a cohort exposed to, infected with or recovered from COVID-19 (not recorded which). Sequenced material: PBMCs or T cells enriched from blood (not recorded which). CDR3 amino acids: CASSYLGNTIYF. DNA of the CDR3: TGTGCCAGCAGTTACCTAGGAAACACCATATATTTT.